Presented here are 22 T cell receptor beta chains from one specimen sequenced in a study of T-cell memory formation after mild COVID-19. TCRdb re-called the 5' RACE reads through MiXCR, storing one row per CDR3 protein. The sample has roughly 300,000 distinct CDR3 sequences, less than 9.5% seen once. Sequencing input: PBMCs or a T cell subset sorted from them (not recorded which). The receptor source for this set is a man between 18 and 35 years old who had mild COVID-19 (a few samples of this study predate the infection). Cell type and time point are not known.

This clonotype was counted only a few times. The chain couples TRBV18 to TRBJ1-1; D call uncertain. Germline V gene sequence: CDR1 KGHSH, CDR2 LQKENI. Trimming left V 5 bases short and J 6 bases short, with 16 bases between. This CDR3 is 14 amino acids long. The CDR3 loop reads CASSGAGTVPEAFF. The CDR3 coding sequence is TGTGCCAGCTCAGGCGCAGGAACGGTCCCTGAAGCTTTCTTT.

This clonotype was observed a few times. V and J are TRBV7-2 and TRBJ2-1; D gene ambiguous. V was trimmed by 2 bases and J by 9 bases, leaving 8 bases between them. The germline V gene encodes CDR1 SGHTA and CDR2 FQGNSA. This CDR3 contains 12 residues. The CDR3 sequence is CASSLIQVEQFF. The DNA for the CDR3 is TGTGCCAGCAGCTTAATTCAGGTTGAGCAGTTCTTC.

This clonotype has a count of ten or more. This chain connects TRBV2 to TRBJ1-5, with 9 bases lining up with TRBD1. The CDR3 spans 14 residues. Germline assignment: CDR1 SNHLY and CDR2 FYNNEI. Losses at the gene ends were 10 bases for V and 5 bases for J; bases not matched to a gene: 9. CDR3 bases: TGTGCCACCGAGGCCACAGGGGGCGATCAGCCCCAGCATTTT. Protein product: CATEATGGDQPQHF.

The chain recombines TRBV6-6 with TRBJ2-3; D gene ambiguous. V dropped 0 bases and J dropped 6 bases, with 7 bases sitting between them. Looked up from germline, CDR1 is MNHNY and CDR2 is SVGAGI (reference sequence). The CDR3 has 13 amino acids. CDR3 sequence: CASSYSRPDTQYF. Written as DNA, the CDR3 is TGTGCCAGCAGTTACTCGCGCCCCGATACGCAGTATTTT.

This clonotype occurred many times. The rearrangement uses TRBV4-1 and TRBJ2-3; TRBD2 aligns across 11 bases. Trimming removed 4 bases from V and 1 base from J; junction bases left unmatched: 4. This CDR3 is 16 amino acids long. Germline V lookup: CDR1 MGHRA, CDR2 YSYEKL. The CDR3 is CASSRDSGGGTDTQYF. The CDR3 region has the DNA TGCGCCAGCAGCCGAGATAGCGGGGGGGGCACAGATACGCAGTATTTT.

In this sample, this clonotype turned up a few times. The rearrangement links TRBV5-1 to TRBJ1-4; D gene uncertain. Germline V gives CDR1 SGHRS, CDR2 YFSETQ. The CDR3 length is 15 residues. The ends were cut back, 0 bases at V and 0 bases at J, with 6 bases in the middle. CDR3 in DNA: TGCGCCAGCAGCTTGGCCTTAGCAACTAATGAAAAACTGTTTTTT. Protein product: CASSLALATNEKLFF. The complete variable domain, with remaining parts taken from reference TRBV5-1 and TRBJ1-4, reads KAGVTQTPRYLIKTRGQQVTLSCSPISGHRSVSWYQQTPGQGLQFLFEYFSETQRNKGNFPGRFSGRQFSNSRSEMNVSTLELGDSALYLCASSLALATNEKLFFGSGTQLSVL.

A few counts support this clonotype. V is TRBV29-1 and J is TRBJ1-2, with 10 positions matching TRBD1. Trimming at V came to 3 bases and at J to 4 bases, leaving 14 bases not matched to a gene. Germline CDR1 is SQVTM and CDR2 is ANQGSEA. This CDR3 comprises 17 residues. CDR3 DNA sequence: TGCAGCGTTGACCACCTGACAGGGGGCGCGGGTTTCTATGGCTACACCTTC. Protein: CSVDHLTGGAGFYGYTF.

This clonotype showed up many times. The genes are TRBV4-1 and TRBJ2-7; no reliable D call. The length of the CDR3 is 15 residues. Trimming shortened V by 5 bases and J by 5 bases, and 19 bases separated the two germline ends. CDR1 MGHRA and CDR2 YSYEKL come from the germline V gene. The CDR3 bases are TGCGCCAGCAGCTTTGGTGTAGGACCATTTGACGAGCAGTACTTC. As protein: CASSFGVGPFDEQYF.

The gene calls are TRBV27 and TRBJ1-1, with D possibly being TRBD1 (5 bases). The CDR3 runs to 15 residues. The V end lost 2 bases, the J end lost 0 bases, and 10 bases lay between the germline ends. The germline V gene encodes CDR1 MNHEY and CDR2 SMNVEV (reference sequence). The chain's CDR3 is CASSLEGIMNTEAFF. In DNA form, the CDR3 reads TGTGCCAGCAGTTTAGAGGGGATCATGAACACTGAAGCTTTCTTT.

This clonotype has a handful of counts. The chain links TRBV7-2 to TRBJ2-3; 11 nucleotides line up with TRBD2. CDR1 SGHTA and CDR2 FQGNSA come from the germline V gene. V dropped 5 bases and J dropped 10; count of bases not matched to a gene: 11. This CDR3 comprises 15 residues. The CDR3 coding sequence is TGTGCCAGCAGCCGTCGCCCTAGCGGGGGGTCCGCGCAGTATTTT. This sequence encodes CASSRRPSGGSAQYF.

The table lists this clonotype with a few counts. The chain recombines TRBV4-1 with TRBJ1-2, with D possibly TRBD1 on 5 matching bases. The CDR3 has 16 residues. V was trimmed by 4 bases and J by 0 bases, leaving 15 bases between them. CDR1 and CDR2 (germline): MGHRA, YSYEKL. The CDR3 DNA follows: TGCGCCAGCAGCCGTAACCCAGGGCCAACTAACTATGGCTACACCTTC. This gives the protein CASSRNPGPTNYGYTF.

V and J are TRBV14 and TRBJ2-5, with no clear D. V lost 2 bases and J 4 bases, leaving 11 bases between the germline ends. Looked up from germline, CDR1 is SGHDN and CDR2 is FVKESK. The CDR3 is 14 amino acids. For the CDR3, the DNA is TGTGCCAGCAGCCAATACAAAGGAAGAGAGACCCAGTACTTC. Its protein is CASSQYKGRETQYF.

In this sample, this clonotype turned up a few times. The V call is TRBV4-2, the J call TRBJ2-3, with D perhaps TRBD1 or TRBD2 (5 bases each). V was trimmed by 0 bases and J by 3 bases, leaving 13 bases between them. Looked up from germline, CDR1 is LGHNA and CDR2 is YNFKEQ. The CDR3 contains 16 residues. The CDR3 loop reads CASSQDDPGRTDTQYF. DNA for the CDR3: TGTGCCAGCAGCCAAGATGACCCGGGACGAACAGATACGCAGTATTTT.

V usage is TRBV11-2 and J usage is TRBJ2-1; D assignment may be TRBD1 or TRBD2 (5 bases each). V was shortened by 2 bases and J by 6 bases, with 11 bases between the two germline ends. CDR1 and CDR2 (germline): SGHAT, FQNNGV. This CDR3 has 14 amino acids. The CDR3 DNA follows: TGTGCCAGCAGCTTAATCCAGGGACCCAATGAGCAGTTCTTC. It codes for CASSLIQGPNEQFF.

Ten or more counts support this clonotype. In DNA form, the CDR3 reads TGTGCCAGCAGTACACAGGGCGGGGAGCTGTTTTTT. This gives the protein CASSTQGGELFF. The rearrangement joins TRBV12-3 or TRBV12-4 to TRBJ2-2, with D tentatively TRBD1 (6 bases). The CDR3 has 12 amino acids. Trimming pared 5 bases from V and 7 bases from J, leaving 8 bases between.

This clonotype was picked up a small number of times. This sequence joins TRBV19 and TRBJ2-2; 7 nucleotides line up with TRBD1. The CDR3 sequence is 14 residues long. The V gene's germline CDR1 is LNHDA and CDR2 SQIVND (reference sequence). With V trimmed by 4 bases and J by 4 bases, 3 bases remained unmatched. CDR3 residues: CASSKRQGTGELFF. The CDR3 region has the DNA TGTGCCAGTAGTAAGCGACAGGGCACCGGGGAGCTGTTTTTT.

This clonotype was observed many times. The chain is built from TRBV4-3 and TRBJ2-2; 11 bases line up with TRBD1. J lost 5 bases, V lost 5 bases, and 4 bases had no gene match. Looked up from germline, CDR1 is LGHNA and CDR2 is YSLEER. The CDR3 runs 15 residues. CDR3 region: CASSRTGGTTGELFF. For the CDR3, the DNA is TGCGCCAGCAGCAGGACAGGGGGCACGACCGGGGAGCTGTTTTTT.

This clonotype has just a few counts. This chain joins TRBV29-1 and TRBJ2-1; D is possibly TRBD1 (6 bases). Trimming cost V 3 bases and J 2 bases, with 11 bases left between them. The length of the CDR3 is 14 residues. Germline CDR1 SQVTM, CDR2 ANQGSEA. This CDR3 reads CSVDRGLTYNEQFF. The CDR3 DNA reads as TGCAGCGTTGACAGGGGTCTCACCTACAATGAGCAGTTCTTC.

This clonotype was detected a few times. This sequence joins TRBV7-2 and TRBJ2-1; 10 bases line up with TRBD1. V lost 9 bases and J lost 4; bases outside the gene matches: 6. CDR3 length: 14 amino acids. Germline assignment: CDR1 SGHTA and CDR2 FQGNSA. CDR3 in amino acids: CASCRDRGYNEQFF. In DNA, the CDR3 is TGTGCCAGTTGCAGGGACAGGGGTTACAATGAGCAGTTCTTC.

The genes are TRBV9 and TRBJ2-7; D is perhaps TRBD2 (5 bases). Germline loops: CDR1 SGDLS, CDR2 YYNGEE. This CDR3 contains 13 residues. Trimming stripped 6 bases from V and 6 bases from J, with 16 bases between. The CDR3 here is CASTPHNSGEQYF. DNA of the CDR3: TGTGCCAGCACCCCCCATAACAGCGGCGAGCAGTACTTC.

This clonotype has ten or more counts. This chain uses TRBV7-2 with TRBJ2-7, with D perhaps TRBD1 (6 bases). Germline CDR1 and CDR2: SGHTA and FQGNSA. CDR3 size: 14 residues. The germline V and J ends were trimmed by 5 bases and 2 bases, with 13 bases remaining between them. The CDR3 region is CASSPEGGAYEQYF. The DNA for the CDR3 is TGTGCCAGCAGCCCCGAAGGGGGAGCCTACGAGCAGTACTTC.

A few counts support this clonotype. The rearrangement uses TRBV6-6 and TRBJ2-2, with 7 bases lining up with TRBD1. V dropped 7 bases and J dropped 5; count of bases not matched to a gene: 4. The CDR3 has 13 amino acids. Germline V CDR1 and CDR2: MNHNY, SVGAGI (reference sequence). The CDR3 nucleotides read TGTGCCAGCAACCAACAGGGGACCGGGGAGCTGTTTTTT. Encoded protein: CASNQQGTGELFF.